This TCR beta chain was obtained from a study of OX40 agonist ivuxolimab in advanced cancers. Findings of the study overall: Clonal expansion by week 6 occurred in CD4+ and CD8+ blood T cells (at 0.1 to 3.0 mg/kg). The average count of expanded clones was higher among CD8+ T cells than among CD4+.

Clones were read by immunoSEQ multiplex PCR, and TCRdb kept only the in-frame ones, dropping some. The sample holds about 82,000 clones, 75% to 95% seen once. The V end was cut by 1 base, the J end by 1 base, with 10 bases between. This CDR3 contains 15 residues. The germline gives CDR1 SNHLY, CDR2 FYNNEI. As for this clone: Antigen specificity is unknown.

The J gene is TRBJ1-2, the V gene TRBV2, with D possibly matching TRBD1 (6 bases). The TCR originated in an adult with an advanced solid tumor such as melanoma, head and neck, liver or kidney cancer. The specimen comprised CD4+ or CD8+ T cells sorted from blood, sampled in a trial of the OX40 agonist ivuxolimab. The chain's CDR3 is CASSEVRTDNYGYTF. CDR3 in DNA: TGTGCCAGCAGTGAAGTACGGACAGATAACTATGGCTACACCTTC. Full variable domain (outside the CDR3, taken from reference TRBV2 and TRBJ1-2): EPEVTQTPSHQVTQMGQEVILRCVPISNHLYFYWYRQILGQKVEFLVSFYNNEISEKSEIFDDQFSVERPDGSNFTLKIRSTKLEDSAMYFCASSEVRTDNYGYTFGSGTRLTVV.